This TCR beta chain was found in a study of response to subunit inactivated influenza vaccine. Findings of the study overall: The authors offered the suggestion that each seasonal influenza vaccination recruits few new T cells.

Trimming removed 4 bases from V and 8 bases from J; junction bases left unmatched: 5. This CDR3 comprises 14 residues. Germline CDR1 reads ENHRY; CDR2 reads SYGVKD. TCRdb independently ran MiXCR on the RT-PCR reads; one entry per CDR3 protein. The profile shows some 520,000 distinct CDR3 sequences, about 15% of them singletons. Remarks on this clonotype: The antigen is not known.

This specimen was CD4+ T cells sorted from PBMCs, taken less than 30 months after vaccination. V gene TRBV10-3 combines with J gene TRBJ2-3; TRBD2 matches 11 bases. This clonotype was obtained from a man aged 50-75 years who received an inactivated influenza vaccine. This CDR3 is CAISVAGGRATQYF. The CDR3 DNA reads TGTGCCATCAGTGTAGCGGGGGGGCGTGCTACGCAGTATTTT.